The 27 T cell receptor beta chains listed next were all sequenced from one sample in a study of regulatory T cells in long-lasting Graves disease. Described time point: newly diagnosed GD, antithyroid drugs for less than 3 months. RNA from PBMCs was the source of the TCR library. Construction of the TCR beta libraries employed iRepertoire HTBI primers in conjunction with Arm-PCR of CDR3 regions. One entry per CDR3 protein, called by TCRdb with MiXCR from the multiplex PCR reads. The table shows about half a million distinct CDR3 sequences, with 12% occurring only once. These data were likewise used in another study, on T cells in Graves' hyperthyroidism and ophthalmopathy.

The sequenced sample was peripheral blood mononuclear cells (PBMCs), obtained at new diagnosis, from a patient treated with antithyroid drugs. The receptors were gathered from a young woman with Graves disease.

There are many counts of this clonotype. The chain carries TRBV6-1 and TRBJ1-1; no definite D call. CDR1 is MNHNS and CDR2 is SASEGT in the germline V gene. The CDR3 runs 15 residues. V was clipped by 6 bases and J by 3 bases, with 17 bases between them. The CDR3 nucleotides read TGTGCCAGCAGGGATTGGGGTCATCGGGACACTGAAGCTTTCTTT. Its translation: CASRDWGHRDTEAFF.

Here the CDR3 reads CASSPGGGLGSNQPQHF. The CDR3 DNA sequence: TGTGCCAGCTCCCCTGGGGGGGGGCTCGGAAGCAATCAGCCCCAGCATTTT. The V and J genes are TRBV18 and TRBJ1-5, with TRBD1 as a possible D gene (6 bases). V shed 6 bases and J shed 1 base, with 19 bases lying between them. The germline CDR1 and CDR2 sequences are KGHSH and LQKENI. The CDR3 contains 17 residues.

This clonotype came up many times. The chain couples TRBV27 to TRBJ1-1, with unresolved D. Per the germline V gene, CDR1 is MNHEY and CDR2 is SMNVEV (reference sequence). V shed 5 bases and J shed 4 bases, with 17 bases lying between them. There are 15 residues in the CDR3. CDR3 DNA: TGTGCCAGCAGTCCACGAGGAGGGAGGATCACTGAAGCTTTCTTT. Protein: CASSPRGGRITEAFF.

This chain joins TRBV4-3 and TRBJ2-3, with D maybe TRBD2 (6 bases). The CDR3 spans 19 residues. Trimming removed 1 base at V and 0 bases at J, with 20 bases between. Germline CDR1 reads LGHNA; CDR2 reads YSLEER. This CDR3 is CASSQGWVSGVLSTDTQYF. The CDR3 DNA reads as TGCGCCAGCAGCCAAGGGTGGGTTAGCGGAGTCCTTAGCACAGATACGCAGTATTTT.

Comments on this clonotype: At one boundary the junction diverges from the germline segment, which might be a read error. V is TRBV12-3 or TRBV12-4 and J is TRBJ1-5, with 9 bases aligning to TRBD1. The CDR3 sequence is 13 residues long. CDR3 loop: CAGRGQGDQPQHF. The CDR3 nucleotides are TGTGCCGGCAGGGGACAGGGAGATCAGCCCCAGCATTTT.

This chain links TRBV30 with TRBJ2-7; the D call may be TRBD1 or TRBD2 (5 bases each). The germline gives CDR1 GTSNPN, CDR2 SVGIG (reference sequence). CDR3 length: 12 residues. With 6 bases removed from V and 6 bases from J, the gap between germline ends came to 15 bases. The CDR3 sequence is CACSRDRGEQYF. The CDR3 DNA sequence: TGTGCCTGTTCCCGGGACCGCGGCGAGCAGTACTTC.

The V gene is TRBV5-1, the J gene TRBJ1-4; TRBD1 matches at 8 bases. The germline gives CDR1 SGHRS, CDR2 YFSETQ. V was clipped by 7 bases and J by 8 bases; unmatched bases: 4. This CDR3 spans 12 amino acids. In nucleotides, the CDR3 is TGCGCCAGCGACAGGGGAGACGAAAAACTGTTTTTT. Residues: CASDRGDEKLFF.

This clonotype has a handful of counts. A read error may account for a junction end that differs from germline. The chain carries TRBV18 and TRBJ2-1; D unresolved. There are 13 residues in the CDR3. Germline V gives CDR1 KGHSH, CDR2 LQKENI. In nucleotides, the CDR3 is TGTGCCACCTCAAACAGCTCCTACAATGAGCAGTTCTTC. This sequence encodes CATSNSSYNEQFF.

This clonotype was seen ten or more times. The chain recombines TRBV7-2 with TRBJ2-7; TRBD2 aligns across 7 bases. Germline-derived CDR1 and CDR2 are SGHTA and FQGNSA. The CDR3 length is 16 residues. The junction had 13 bases not matched to a gene; V was cut back by 5 bases and J by 3 bases. The CDR3, as DNA: TGTGCCAGCAGCCCCCAATTCGGCAGCGGGATCTACGAGCAGTACTTC. Translation: CASSPQFGSGIYEQYF. Together with reference TRBV7-2 and TRBJ2-7, the CDR3 gives the full variable domain: GAGVSQSPSNKVTEKGKDVELRCDPISGHTALYWYRQSLGQGLEFLIYFQGNSAPDKSGLPSDRFSAERTGGSVSTLTIQRTQQEDSAVYLCASSPQFGSGIYEQYFGPGTRLTVT.

This clonotype was recorded many times. As the CDR3 is not closed by the conserved phenylalanine or tryptophan, this likely results from a read error. The rearrangement links TRBV2 to TRBJ1-1; D is unresolved. The germline V and J ends were trimmed by 5 bases and 1 base, with 14 bases remaining between them. The CDR3 contains 15 residues. The V gene's germline CDR1 is SNHLY and CDR2 FYNNEI. The CDR3 sequence: CASSPSGDSNTEAFS. The CDR3 coding sequence is TGTGCCAGCAGTCCAAGCGGGGATTCGAACACTGAAGCTTTCTCT.

The sample holds a few counts of this clonotype. A far larger clone is a single base away, which makes a read error likely. The genes are TRBV11-2 and TRBJ2-3; TRBD2 might be the D (6 bases). Gene TRBJ2-7 matches the end of the DNA better, so the J call may be wrong. Germline V gives CDR1 SGHAT, CDR2 FQNNGV. CDR3 size: 17 residues. Here the CDR3 reads CASSLDSGVYPHYEQYF. In DNA, the CDR3 is TGTGCCAGCAGCTTAGATTCGGGGGTCTACCCCCACTACGAGCAGTACTTC.

In its sample, this clonotype was seen many times. V is TRBV18 and J is TRBJ1-1, with D hard to call. Germline CDR1 is KGHSH and CDR2 is LQKENI. The CDR3 covers 13 residues. Between the trimmed V and J ends, which lost 6 bases and 5 bases, there was a span of 13 bases. The CDR3 DNA reads TGTGCCAGCTCCCTAAACACGGAGACTGAAGCTTTCTTT. It specifies CASSLNTETEAFF.

Only one count was recorded for this clonotype. The chain has TRBV2 and TRBJ1-6, with D possibly being TRBD1 (5 bases). Germline CDR1 is SNHLY and CDR2 is FYNNEI. V gave up 11 bases and J gave up 7 bases, with 15 bases separating them. The CDR3 contains 13 residues. CDR3 in amino acids: CAVRDSPNSPLHF. Here the CDR3 DNA reads TGTGCCGTGCGGGACTCTCCAAATTCACCCCTCCACTTT.

This clonotype came up many times. The chain joins TRBV14 to TRBJ1-1; D remains unclear. V lost 1 base and J lost 2, with 11 bases in between. Looked up from germline, CDR1 is SGHDN and CDR2 is FVKESK. CDR3 length: 15 amino acids. CDR3 residues: CASSQVGGGNTEAFF. The CDR3 DNA sequence: TGTGCCAGCAGCCAAGTCGGAGGAGGAAACACTGAAGCTTTCTTT.

The chain has TRBV2 and TRBJ1-1; a weak D match, TRBD1 (5 bases). The germline CDR1 and CDR2 sequences are SNHLY and FYNNEI. This CDR3 spans 10 amino acids. Trimming shortened V by 9 bases and J by 6 bases, and 8 bases separated the two germline ends. The CDR3 here is CARGLAEAFF. The CDR3 DNA follows: TGTGCCAGGGGGCTTGCTGAAGCTTTCTTT.

This clonotype was detected ten times or more. This chain uses TRBV10-2 with TRBJ2-7; 7 bases agree with TRBD2. In germline, CDR1 is WSHSY, CDR2 SAAADI. The CDR3 is made up of 15 amino acids. V was pared by 4 bases and J by 7 bases, with 13 bases of the junction left unmatched. The CDR3 region is CASSGSASGLKEQYF. CDR3 in DNA: TGCGCCAGCAGTGGATCGGCTAGCGGCCTTAAAGAGCAGTACTTC.

The sample holds many counts of this clonotype. V and J are TRBV18 and TRBJ1-1; D is possibly TRBD1 (5 bases). CDR1 is KGHSH, CDR2 LQKENI, per germline. V lost 3 bases and J lost 0, with 14 bases in between. The CDR3 consists of 16 residues. The CDR3 sequence: CASSPLRDSLNTEAFF. CDR3 coding DNA: TGTGCCAGCTCACCCCTCCGGGACTCCTTGAACACTGAAGCTTTCTTT.

This clonotype was recorded at least ten times. This chain links TRBV3-1 with TRBJ1-1; D is unclear. With 2 bases removed from V and 5 bases from J, the gap between germline ends came to 9 bases. Germline values: CDR1 LGHDT, CDR2 YNNKEL (reference sequence). The CDR3 consists of 13 residues. The DNA for the CDR3 is TGTGCCAGCAGCCAATCCGGGATAACTGAAGCTTTCTTT. It is translated as CASSQSGITEAFF.

This clonotype has ten or more counts. J is TRBJ2-3 and V is TRBV18; D unresolved. The CDR3 contains 15 residues. V lost 3 bases to trimming and J lost 4 bases, with 14 bases between them. The germline V gene has CDR1 KGHSH and CDR2 LQKENI. The chain's CDR3 is CASSPPSVGPDTQYF. DNA for the CDR3: TGTGCCAGCTCACCCCCATCGGTAGGCCCAGATACGCAGTATTTT.

This clonotype has a count of ten or more. This rearrangement joins TRBV6-5 to TRBJ1-5; the D gene is possibly TRBD1 (5 bases). This CDR3 spans 16 amino acids. V was pared by 2 bases and J by 1 base, with 12 bases between. Germline CDR1 reads MNHEY; CDR2 reads SVGAGI. The CDR3 DNA reads TGTGCCAGCAGTTACCCCCTAGGGGCCAGCAATCAGCCCCAGCATTTT. Translating gives CASSYPLGASNQPQHF.

This clonotype has a count of ten or more. The chain recombines TRBV20-1 with TRBJ1-1; D is ambiguous. Looked up from germline, CDR1 is DFQATT and CDR2 is SNEGSKA (reference sequence). This CDR3 comprises 13 residues. Trimming cost V 1 base and J 11 bases, with 17 bases left between them. CDR3 DNA sequence: TGCAGTGCTAGAGCTTCCACCCCCGGAGAGGCTTTCTTT. Protein: CSARASTPGEAFF.

The V call is TRBV28, the J call TRBJ2-1; D possibly corresponds to TRBD1 (6 bases). This CDR3 spans 21 amino acids. Looked up from germline, CDR1 is MDHEN and CDR2 is SYDVKM. Trimming cost V 3 bases and J 4 bases, with 31 bases left between them. The CDR3 DNA is TGTGCCAGCAGTTTTTCTAGCAGTTGGGGGCCGCTCAGGAGCTCTTACAATGAGCAGTTCTTC. It encodes CASSFSSSWGPLRSSYNEQFF.

CDR3 nucleotide sequence: TGTGCCAGCAGCTTAGGCCTAGCGGAAGACAATGAGCAGTTCTTC. This translates into CASSLGLAEDNEQFF. The rearrangement uses TRBV7-9 and TRBJ2-1, with TRBD2 matching over 7 bases. CDR1 is SEHNR, CDR2 FQNEAQ, per germline (reference sequence). Trimming at V came to 1 base and at J to 5 bases, leaving 5 bases not matched to a gene. This CDR3 comprises 15 residues.

Many counts were recorded for this clonotype. The rearrangement joins TRBV11-2 to TRBJ1-4, with D uncertain. Trimming stripped 2 bases from V and 8 bases from J, with 12 bases between. The CDR3 is 14 residues long. CDR1 and CDR2 (germline): SGHAT, FQNNGV. The CDR3 sequence is CASSLRLSDEKLFF. For the CDR3, the DNA is TGTGCCAGCAGCTTACGGCTTTCTGACGAAAAACTGTTTTTT. Together with reference TRBV11-2 and TRBJ1-4, the CDR3 gives the full variable domain: EAGVAQSPRYKIIEKRQSVAFWCNPISGHATLYWYQQILGQGPKLLIQFQNNGVVDDSQLPKDRFSAERLKGVDSTLKIQPAKLEDSAVYLCASSLRLSDEKLFFGSGTQLSVL.

This clonotype was detected many times. V is TRBV28 and J is TRBJ1-2, with 9 bases that match TRBD1. The CDR3 loop spans 15 amino acids. V dropped 5 bases and J dropped 5; count of bases not matched to a gene: 9. Looked up from germline, CDR1 is MDHEN and CDR2 is SYDVKM. In DNA, the CDR3 is TGTGCCAGCAGTCCACGCGGGACAGGGAGGTATGGCTACACCTTC. Protein: CASSPRGTGRYGYTF.

In this sample, this clonotype turned up many times. The chain recombines TRBV11-2 with TRBJ1-2; TRBD1 might be the D (5 bases). From germline, CDR1 is SGHAT and CDR2 FQNNGV. The CDR3 sequence is 13 residues long. The V gene lost 5 bases and the J gene lost 5 bases, with 12 bases spanning the gap. Written as DNA, the CDR3 is TGTGCCAGCAGCCCAAATACAGGATATGGCTACACCTTC. Its protein is CASSPNTGYGYTF.

This clonotype was observed at least ten times. This chain joins TRBV20-1 and TRBJ2-7, with D perhaps assigned TRBD1 or TRBD2 (6 bases each). Germline values: CDR1 DFQATT, CDR2 SNEGSKA (reference sequence). V lost 4 bases to trimming and J lost 3 bases, with 13 bases between them. This CDR3 is built from 13 residues. The CDR3 protein is CSATGGVFYEQYF. As DNA, the CDR3 is TGCAGTGCTACCGGGGGCGTTTTCTACGAGCAGTACTTC.